The clone carrying this T cell receptor beta chain has ten or more counts. What it binds is unknown. Looked up from germline, CDR1 is SNHLY and CDR2 is FYNNEI. Trimming took off 11 bases at V and 0 bases at J, with 18 bases between the two ends. The CDR3 spans 15 residues. The source of the sample is a study of molecular identifiers for immune sequencing clone quantification. Study-level information: Naive CD8 cell RNA, from 20,000 or 100,000 cells, was split five ways in replicates, with four sequenced.

Using a CD8+CD4-CCR7+CD45RA+ phenotype, naive CD8 T cells were sorted. Study-wide results and limits: Effector cells had over 99% of their molecules in clones above 20 RNA copies, while naive cells had under 1%.

MiXCR was run by TCRdb on the PCR reads, yielding one entry per CDR3 protein. This table holds nearly 55,000 distinct CDR3 sequences, just over 35% found once. The J gene is TRBJ2-3, the V gene TRBV2; D might be TRBD1 or TRBD2, each matching 5 bases. The receptor was derived from a human donor in good health. Some libraries in this study had Jurkat cell RNA spiked in. Specimen: naive CD8+ T cells from blood, with Jurkat cell RNA spiked in. As for subset: FACS-sorted CD8+CD4-CCR7+CD45RA+ naive T cells. DNA of the CDR3: TGTGCCGGAGCCCCCGGGACGACTAGCACAGATACGCAGTATTTT. Its protein is CAGAPGTTSTDTQYF. The whole variable domain, remainder taken from reference TRBV2 and TRBJ2-3, is EPEVTQTPSHQVTQMGQEVILRCVPISNHLYFYWYRQILGQKVEFLVSFYNNEISEKSEIFDDQFSVERPDGSNFTLKIRSTKLEDSAMYFCAGAPGTTSTDTQYFGPGTRLTVL.